The clone carrying this TCR beta chain showed up many times. Its target is not known. This sample was included in a study of T-cell reconstitution after alpha-beta-depleted transplantation in children. The study's findings and limits: T-cell counts and diversity at one year post-transplant came mainly from newly produced T cells. At around two months after transplant, the alpha-beta T cells were reportedly derived from several hundred expanded clones that came from non-depleted graft cells.

Preparation of the TCRbeta library used unique molecular identifiers. Via MiXCR, TCRdb re-called the PCR reads, giving one row per CDR3 protein. The sample consists of some 830,000 distinct CDR3 sequences, 16% of them appearing once. From germline, CDR1 is WSHSY and CDR2 SAAADI. The V segment lost 6 bases and the J segment 5 bases; nucleotides outside the gene matches: 5. This CDR3 is 13 amino acids long. This TCR came from a male patient aged 10 to 17 who had a stem cell transplant for acute lymphoblastic leukemia, so the T cells may come from the graft donor. The rearrangement uses TRBV10-2 and TRBJ1-2; TRBD1 matches 8 bases. The material was PBMCs, mostly from graft donor cells, obtained 360 days after TCRalphabeta/CD19-depleted stem cell transplant. The CDR3 DNA reads TGCGCCAGCAGCCCCAGGGGGCTTTATGGCTACACCTTC. Encoded protein: CASSPRGLYGYTF.